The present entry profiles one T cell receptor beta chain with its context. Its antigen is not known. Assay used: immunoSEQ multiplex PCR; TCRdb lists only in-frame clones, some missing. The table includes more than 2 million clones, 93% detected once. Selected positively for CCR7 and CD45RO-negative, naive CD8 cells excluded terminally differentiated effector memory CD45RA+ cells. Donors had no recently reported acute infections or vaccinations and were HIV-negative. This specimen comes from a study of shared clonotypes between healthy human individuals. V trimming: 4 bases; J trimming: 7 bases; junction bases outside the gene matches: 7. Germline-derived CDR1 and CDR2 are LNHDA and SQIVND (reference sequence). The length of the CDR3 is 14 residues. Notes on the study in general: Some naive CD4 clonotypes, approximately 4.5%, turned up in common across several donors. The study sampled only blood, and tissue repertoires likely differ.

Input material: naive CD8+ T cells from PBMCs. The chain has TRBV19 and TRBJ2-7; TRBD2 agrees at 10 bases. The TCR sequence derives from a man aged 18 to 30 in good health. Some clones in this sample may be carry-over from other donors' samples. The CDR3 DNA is TGTGCCAGTAGTACCGGGACTAGCGTCCAGGAGCAGTACTTC. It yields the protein CASSTGTSVQEQYF.